This T cell receptor beta chain was found in a study of T-cell reconstitution after alpha-beta-depleted transplantation in children. During its preparation, the TCRbeta library received unique molecular identifiers. TCRdb used MiXCR to reprocess the PCR reads, holding one entry per CDR3 protein. In the table there are about 190,000 distinct CDR3 sequences, 6.5% to 7.5% of which are singletons. V shed 6 bases and J shed 4 bases, with 10 bases lying between them. In germline, CDR1 is DFQATT, CDR2 SNEGSKA (reference sequence). The CDR3 totals 12 residues. This clonotype was found a few times. The sample consisted of PBMCs from the stem cell graft donor, taken from the stem cell graft. The sequence came from a human donor who donated a stem cell graft to a child with Wiskott-Aldrich syndrome. This rearrangement joins TRBV20-1 to TRBJ1-3, with D possibly TRBD1 on 6 matching bases. The CDR3 nucleotides read TGCAGTGCCTGGACAGCAGGAAACACCATATATTTT. This sequence encodes CSAWTAGNTIYF.